Below are 25 T cell receptor beta chains sequenced from a single sample in a study of persistence of HIV-infected CD4 T cells. The stimulus was lysate of CMV-infected fibroblasts, about 10 ug/mL. CD40L-negative CD69-negative CD45RO-high memory CD4+ T cells were sorted as populations depleted of antigen-responding cells. The immunoSEQ assay was version 4, run in survey mode. Produced via immunoSEQ multiplex PCR; TCRdb's table is partial and in-frame only. The sample yields approximately 26,000 clones, around 80% seen once. Their specific antigens are unknown. Material: CD4+ T cells sorted from PBMCs after approximately 18-hour stimulation, obtained from a patient who received antiretroviral therapy. These receptor sequences come from an adult woman with HIV who was CMV-seropositive.

The genes are TRBV7-8 and TRBJ2-3; no firm D call. Trimming took 1 base from V and 4 from J, leaving 6 bases between them. Germline CDR1 SGHVS, CDR2 FQNEAQ. CDR3 length: 13 residues. DNA for the CDR3: TGTGCCAGCAGCTTAGGGACCTCAGATACGCAGTATTTT. It yields the protein CASSLGTSDTQYF.

The chain joins TRBV5-8 to TRBJ2-7, with D perhaps TRBD1 or TRBD2 (5 bases each). This CDR3 contains 15 residues. The V gene lost 4 bases and the J gene lost 5 bases, with 19 bases spanning the gap. CDR1 SGHTS and CDR2 YDEGEE come from the germline V gene. CDR3 protein: CASSHTGSWDHEQYF. The CDR3, as DNA: TGTGCCAGCAGCCACACCGGGTCCTGGGACCACGAGCAGTACTTC.

This clone has just a few counts. This chain uses TRBV19 with TRBJ1-5; D is unclear. Trimming removed 7 bases from V and 0 bases from J, with 13 bases in between. Germline-derived CDR1 and CDR2 are LNHDA and SQIVND (reference sequence). The CDR3 is made up of 15 amino acids. CDR3: CASKRNRDSNQPQHF. In DNA form, the CDR3 reads TGTGCCAGTAAAAGGAACAGAGATAGCAATCAGCCCCAGCATTTT.

The chain joins TRBV30 to TRBJ2-7, with 8 positions matching TRBD1. The V gene end was trimmed by 2 bases and the J gene end by 3 bases; junction bases not matched to a gene: 3. This CDR3 contains 13 residues. Germline lookup yields CDR1 GTSNPN and CDR2 SVGIG (reference sequence). The CDR3 is CAWSRGQDYEQYF. The CDR3 nucleotides read TGTGCCTGGAGTAGGGGACAGGACTACGAGCAGTACTTC.

The rearrangement uses TRBV19 and TRBJ1-5; D not resolved. The V gene lost 4 bases and the J gene lost 6 bases, with 16 bases spanning the gap. The CDR3 runs to 15 residues. Germline V gene data show CDR1 as LNHDA and CDR2 as SQIVND (reference sequence). The CDR3 nucleotides are TGTGCCAGTAGTAGAGCTGTCATGGGCGCTCAGCCCCAGCATTTT. Translating gives CASSRAVMGAQPQHF. The full variable domain, its missing parts supplied by reference TRBV19 and TRBJ1-5, is DGGITQSPKYLFRKEGQNVTLSCEQNLNHDAMYWYRQDPGQGLRLIYYSQIVNDFQKGDIAEGYSVSREKKESFPLTVTSAQKNPTAFYLCASSRAVMGAQPQHFGDGTRLSIL.

The chain combines TRBV4-1 with TRBJ1-2, with 11 bases lining up with TRBD1. This CDR3 spans 14 amino acids. V dropped 2 bases and J dropped 8; count of bases not matched to a gene: 4. Germline V gives CDR1 MGHRA, CDR2 YSYEKL. CDR3 DNA: TGCGCCAGCAGCCAACCGGGACAGGGGGACGGCTACACCTTC. Protein sequence: CASSQPGQGDGYTF.

The rearrangement links TRBV3-1 (or the pseudogene TRBV3-2) to TRBJ2-3; D might be TRBD2 (5 bases). The CDR3 has 16 residues. V dropped 1 base and J dropped 2 bases, with 13 bases sitting between them. The germline CDR1 and CDR2 sequences are LGHDT and YNNKEL (reference sequence). CDR3 DNA sequence: TGTGCCAGCAGCCAAGGGTCCGAGCGGATCACAGATACGCAGTATTTT. This gives the protein CASSQGSERITDTQYF.

This clone has just a few counts. CDR3 nucleotides: TGTGCCAGCAGCGGATACAGGCTTGGAGCCAAAAACATTCAGTACTTC. It yields the protein CASSGYRLGAKNIQYF. The chain has TRBV7-8 and TRBJ2-4, with D possibly TRBD1 on 5 matching bases. The germline V and J ends were trimmed by 5 bases and 0 bases, with 14 bases remaining between them. CDR1 is SGHVS and CDR2 is FQNEAQ in the germline V gene. This CDR3 contains 16 residues.

This clone was counted only a few times. The rearrangement uses TRBV5-1 and TRBJ1-6; perhaps TRBD1 as D (5 bases). Germline-derived CDR1 and CDR2 are SGHRS and YFSETQ. The V and J ends lost 4 bases and 6 bases respectively, with 11 bases between them. The CDR3 length is 14 residues. In nucleotides, the CDR3 is TGCGCCAGCAGCCCCGGGACGGTTAATTCACCCCTCCACTTT. Protein sequence: CASSPGTVNSPLHF.

J is TRBJ1-5 and V is TRBV2; a weak D match, TRBD1 (6 bases). This CDR3 has 15 amino acids. CDR1 and CDR2 from the germline V gene are SNHLY and FYNNEI. Trimming removed 7 bases at V and 0 bases at J, with 13 bases between. The CDR3 loop is CASKTGRYSNQPQHF. The CDR3 region has the DNA TGTGCCAGCAAAACAGGGCGGTATAGCAATCAGCCCCAGCATTTT.

This clone has just a few counts. The rearrangement joins TRBV5-4 to TRBJ2-2; no reliable D call. The germline V gene has CDR1 SGHNT and CDR2 YYREEE (reference sequence). The ends were cut back, 4 bases at V and 6 bases at J, with 10 bases in the middle. This CDR3 is 13 amino acids long. The CDR3 coding sequence is TGTGCCAGCAGCCCTGGGGTCGCCGGGGAGCTGTTTTTT. Translating gives CASSPGVAGELFF. Looking up the rest from reference TRBV5-4 and TRBJ2-2 gives the full variable domain: ETGVTQSPTHLIKTRGQQVTLRCSSQSGHNTVSWYQQALGQGPQFIFQYYREEENGRGNFPPRFSGLQFPNYSSELNVNALELDDSALYLCASSPGVAGELFFGEGSRLTVL.

V usage is TRBV29-1 and J usage is TRBJ2-2; D gene unclear. V was shortened by 5 bases and J by 6 bases, with 10 bases between the two germline ends. Germline CDR1 reads SQVTM; CDR2 reads ANQGSEA. The CDR3 totals 12 residues. The CDR3 region has the DNA TGCAGCGTTCTCCCCAAGCCCGGGGAGCTGTTTTTT. It codes for CSVLPKPGELFF.

The chain links TRBV19 to TRBJ2-1; 8 positions match TRBD1. The CDR3 runs 16 residues. CDR1 is LNHDA and CDR2 is SQIVND in the germline V gene (reference sequence). V lost 3 bases, J lost 6 bases, and 10 bases stayed unmatched. CDR3 DNA sequence: TGTGCCAGTAGTATTTTTTCAGGGGGCATCGGCAATGAGCAGTTCTTC. This gives the protein CASSIFSGGIGNEQFF.

V usage is TRBV5-1 and J usage is TRBJ1-2; 8 positions match TRBD1. The CDR3 contains 13 residues. The V gene end was trimmed by 4 bases and the J gene end by 6 bases; junction bases not matched to a gene: 5. Germline V gene data show CDR1 as SGHRS and CDR2 as YFSETQ. The CDR3 region has the DNA TGCGCCAGCAGCCAGCAGGGGGCGAATGGCTACACCTTC. It encodes CASSQQGANGYTF.

CDR3 region: CSVADSQHEQYV. The DNA for the CDR3 is TGCAGCGTCGCCGACAGCCAGCACGAGCAGTACGTC. The rearrangement joins TRBV29-1 to TRBJ2-7; maybe TRBD1 (5 bases). The CDR3 has 12 residues. Germline V gives CDR1 SQVTM, CDR2 ANQGSEA. V lost 6 bases, J lost 5 bases, and 14 bases lay in between.

This clone was picked up a small number of times. The chain couples TRBV2 to TRBJ1-1; D may be TRBD1 (5 bases). The CDR3 has 13 residues. Germline V lookup: CDR1 SNHLY, CDR2 FYNNEI. V lost 7 bases to trimming and J lost 4 bases, with 13 bases between them. The CDR3 here is CASTLGDATEAFF. The CDR3 region has the DNA TGTGCCAGCACATTAGGGGATGCCACTGAAGCTTTCTTT.

The gene calls are TRBV13 and TRBJ1-2; 9 bases are shared with TRBD1. The CDR3 runs 15 residues. With 5 bases clipped from V and 6 bases from J, the junction kept 10 bases outside the gene matches. CDR1 PRHDT and CDR2 FYEKMQ come from the germline V gene (reference sequence). The CDR3 is CASSLNRGLGDGYTF. The CDR3 DNA is TGTGCCAGCAGCCTAAACAGGGGGCTAGGGGATGGCTACACCTTC.

V usage is TRBV30 and J usage is TRBJ2-3; unclear D gene. Between the trimmed V and J ends, which lost 1 base and 2 bases, there was a span of 7 bases. CDR3 size: 13 residues. Germline CDR1 and CDR2: GTSNPN and SVGIG (reference sequence). CDR3 sequence (DNA): TGTGCCTGGAGTGGAGAGCTCACAGATACGCAGTATTTT. Protein sequence: CAWSGELTDTQYF.

V is TRBV5-1 and J is TRBJ1-1; maybe TRBD1 (5 bases). Trimming pared 3 bases from V and 11 bases from J, leaving 20 bases between. This CDR3 contains 14 residues. CDR1 SGHRS and CDR2 YFSETQ come from the germline V gene. The CDR3 reads CASSSSGGAEAAFF. The DNA of the CDR3 is TGCGCCAGCAGCTCCTCGGGGGGAGCCGAGGCGGCTTTCTTT.

The V call is TRBV5-1, the J call TRBJ1-3; no firm D call. V was cut by 3 bases and J by 0 bases, with 4 bases left in between. The CDR3 contains 13 residues. Germline assignment: CDR1 SGHRS and CDR2 YFSETQ. For the CDR3, the DNA is TGCGCCAGCAGCTCCTCCTCTGGAAACACCATATATTTT. Residues: CASSSSSGNTIYF. Drawing the rest from reference TRBV5-1 and TRBJ1-3, the complete variable domain is KAGVTQTPRYLIKTRGQQVTLSCSPISGHRSVSWYQQTPGQGLQFLFEYFSETQRNKGNFPGRFSGRQFSNSRSEMNVSTLELGDSALYLCASSSSSGNTIYFGEGSWLTVV.

This sequence joins TRBV3-1 (or the pseudogene TRBV3-2) and TRBJ1-1; the D gene is possibly TRBD1 (5 bases). Between the trimmed V and J ends, which lost 0 bases and 2 bases, there was a span of 7 bases. Germline V gene sequence: CDR1 LGHDT, CDR2 YNNKEL (reference sequence). This CDR3 comprises 14 residues. In nucleotides, the CDR3 is TGTGCCAGCAGCCAAGACCAGGGTAACACTGAAGCTTTCTTT. This translates into CASSQDQGNTEAFF.

This clone appeared once. The chain carries TRBV7-9 and TRBJ2-3; D gene unclear. From germline, CDR1 is SEHNR and CDR2 FQNEAQ (reference sequence). Trimming cost V 5 bases and J 3 bases, with 3 bases left between them. The CDR3 loop spans 11 amino acids. CDR3 nucleotide sequence: TGTGCCAGCAGCCGGACAGATACGCAGTATTTT. This gives the protein CASSRTDTQYF.

The J gene is TRBJ1-4, the V gene TRBV19; D unresolved. The V gene lost 5 bases and the J gene lost 0 bases, with 7 bases spanning the gap. Germline CDR1 and CDR2: LNHDA and SQIVND (reference sequence). CDR3 length: 14 residues. The CDR3 reads CASSVATTNEKLFF. CDR3 bases: TGTGCCAGTAGTGTTGCAACAACTAATGAAAAACTGTTTTTT.

The chain carries TRBV28 and TRBJ1-4; 7 nucleotides agree with TRBD1. CDR3 length: 15 amino acids. In germline, CDR1 is MDHEN, CDR2 SYDVKM. V shed 5 bases, J shed 1 base, and the junction held 4 bases outside the gene matches. The CDR3 DNA is TGTGCCAGCAGTAACAGGGGCCGAACTAATGAAAAACTGTTTTTT. It codes for CASSNRGRTNEKLFF.

The sample holds one count of this clone. The V and J genes are TRBV27 and TRBJ1-4; D perhaps matches TRBD1 (6 bases). Germline CDR1 reads MNHEY; CDR2 reads SMNVEV (reference sequence). The CDR3 has 15 amino acids. The germline V and J ends were trimmed by 5 bases and 5 bases, with 15 bases remaining between them. The DNA of the CDR3 is TGTGCCAGCAGTACCCCCACAGGGCCAAATGAAAAACTGTTTTTT. Amino acids: CASSTPTGPNEKLFF. Complete variable domain (other parts from reference TRBV27 and TRBJ1-4): EAQVTQNPRYLITVTGKKLTVTCSQNMNHEYMSWYRQDPGLGLRQIYYSMNVEVTDKGDVPEGYKVSRKEKRNFPLILESPSPNQTSLYFCASSTPTGPNEKLFFGSGTQLSVL.